This T cell receptor (beta chain) comes out of a study of T cells after somatic rescue of genetic block. TCRdb keeps only in-frame clones here, not all; method: immunoSEQ multiplex PCR. The sample gives roughly 120,000 clones, about 90% of which show up once; more than 1.4% is in the top ten. Germline V gives CDR1 PRHDT, CDR2 FYEKMQ (reference sequence). J gave up 1 base and V 4 bases, and 4 bases lay outside the gene matches. The CDR3 covers 15 residues. V gene TRBV13 combines with J gene TRBJ1-1; 9 bases match TRBD1. Sequencing used peripheral blood mononuclear cells (PBMCs). The sequence derives from a woman aged 18-30 years. DNA of the CDR3: TGTGCCAGCAGCTCAGCGGGACAGGGGAACACTGAAGCTTTCTTT. Translated, it gives CASSSAGQGNTEAFF.